This T cell receptor beta chain was identified during a study of blood T cell repertoires in COVID-19 (dated by TCRdb to about 2020). Background on the whole study: Samples from collaborators originated in the United States, Italy and Spain and spanned both the acute and convalescent phases of COVID-19. The prospective study material was composed of cDNA or gDNA derived from T cells, B-cell-depleted T cells, or PBMCs. Subjects who had been exposed to COVID-19, were actively infected with it, or had recovered from it provided the deeply sampled blood TCRbeta repertoires that made up the dataset. A freely available public database, intended as a resource for researchers studying the immune response to SARS-CoV-2, is where the repertoires were released. Samples were obtained from the ongoing ImmuneRACE study (first 160 participants) and from 1,000 to 1,500 subjects provided by 6 global collaborators. A de-identified subject ID, COVID-19 status, age in years and sex were almost always included in the sample metadata. Where available, HLA class I and class II types were taken from metadata supplied by the sample provider and were not determined by assay-based typing.

The full study reports these points: The quantity of clinical and demographic metadata differed by source and by participant and was supplied without curation.

Each collaborating institution followed its own protocols to collect whole blood in K2EDTA tubes. Collaborator samples were shipped for TCRbeta analysis as frozen whole blood, isolated PBMCs, or DNA extracted from either sample type. In its sample, this clone was seen a few times. The target of this receptor is not known. Base qualities are not at hand, and no much larger clone is one base apart. V gives up 4 bases and J gives up 2 bases, and the segment between their germline ends measures 19 bases. Including cysteine and phenylalanine, the CDR3 has 17 amino acids. The DNA shown is the 51-base CDR3, in frame from base 1. The germline V gene (reference sequence) gives CDR1 as LGHDT and CDR2 as YNNKEL. TCRbeta CDR3 regions were amplified from genomic DNA by means of the immunoSEQ Assay, a bias-controlled multiplex PCR. The paper's data handling went like this. Within the assay, amplification of reference gene primers was used to estimate how many nucleated cells each sample contained. To quantify the absolute abundance of each unique TCRbeta CDR3 rearrangement, sequence reads were collapsed and filtered. For each sample, productive Simpson clonality was calculated as the square root of Simpson's diversity index across productive rearrangements. Not all clones reach the TCRdb copy of this immuneACCESS table, which keeps in-frame sequences only. Checked studies attribute under half of the gap to unresolved V genes and leave the rest unexplained. From that table come the V and J calls and clone size; the DNA was used to work out D and trimming. The sample table contains approximately 180,000 clones; only one count was recorded for roughly 85% of them. Around 9.9% of the sample goes to the ten largest clones.

This sequence originates from a human donor with active or convalescent COVID-19. The donor label of this sample is uncertain. The rearranged chain carries TRBV3-1 (or the pseudogene TRBV3-2) and TRBJ2-3; a tentative D call is TRBD2 (6 bases match). The sequenced material came from peripheral blood. The base sequence is TGTGCCAGCAGCCGGGGGTCGGCGGGGACGCTCACAGATACGCAGTATTTT. This is translated as CASSRGSAGTLTDTQYF.